This T cell receptor beta chain was found in a study of response to subunit inactivated influenza vaccine. Study conclusions and caveats: The authors suggested that few new T cells are recruited per seasonal influenza vaccination.

TCRdb passed the RT-PCR reads through MiXCR, listing each CDR3 protein once. Of more than 450,000 distinct CDR3 sequences listed, 10% to 15% are singletons. This clonotype was seen only a few times. Its antigen is as yet unknown. The ends were cut back, 5 bases at V and 7 bases at J, with 14 bases in the middle. This CDR3 comprises 14 residues. The source material was PBMCs from blood, sampled on the day of vaccination. The sequence derives from a man aged 50 to 59 who received an inactivated influenza vaccine. This rearrangement joins TRBV12-3 or TRBV12-4 to TRBJ1-4; tentatively, D is TRBD1 (6 bases). The CDR3 DNA reads TGTGCCAGCAGTCACCAGGGGCAAGTTGAAAAACTGTTTTTT. Amino acids: CASSHQGQVEKLFF.